This T cell receptor (beta chain) was profiled in a study of shared clonotypes between healthy human individuals (dated by TCRdb to 2018 to 2020). For context, the study as a whole: A couple of women and three men aged 18 to 49 years were included in the cohort. To estimate repertoire size and how much clonotype sharing occurs between individuals, the study deeply sequenced the blood TCR repertoires of about 5 healthy adults. To increase sequencing depth and limit assay-specific biases, different laboratories used diverse techniques to prepare libraries and sequence TCR repertoires. Leukapheresis yielded between about 0.9 and 9.5 billion PBMCs per donor. Overall study results and their limits: Based on pairwise subsampling, the degree of clonotype sharing among donors was expected to be affected by sequencing depth. Because the study included only a small number of donors, the genetic and exposure-history diversity represented was limited. Sampling was restricted to blood, and TCR repertoires in tissue are likely to differ from TCR repertoires in blood.

Donors were healthy HIV-negative adults with no recently reported acute infections or vaccinations. Every donor was a Caucasian adult living in Nashville, Tennessee, USA. For unsorted samples, around 90 million PBMCs were counted, and genomic DNA was extracted using the QIAamp DNA Blood Mini kit. Blood was collected by leukapheresis, and PBMCs were isolated by Ficoll-Histopaque density gradient centrifugation and then cryopreserved in liquid nitrogen vapor phase. TCR CDR3 regions were amplified from genomic DNA by multiplex PCR using the deep immunoSEQ assay. Extracted genomic DNA from each cell subset was distributed evenly across all wells of several immunoSEQ 96-well plates, and each plate was treated as a replicate. For unsorted PBMC, 300 ng genomic DNA, equal to tens of thousands of T cell genomes, was loaded into each replicate PCR. Ten immunoSEQ deep assay plates were used to sequence unsorted PBMC genomic DNA. Purified libraries were measured with a Qubit 3.0 fluorometer, size-checked on a Bioanalyzer 2100, and measured again with the KAPA Library Quantification kit. Each immunoSEQ 96-well plate was sequenced on its own single-read 150-cycle Illumina NextSeq 550 flow cell. The authors processed their data as follows. Because only junctional sequences without quality scores were contained in the immunoSEQ output, filtering matching that applied to full-length reads could not be performed. To assign V/J genes and CDR3, sequences were annotated using PyIR, a Python wrapper for IgBLAST v1.9, with IMGT germline references. Reads were removed for weak V/J assignments (E-value above 1e-6), missing CDR3, stop codons, out-of-frame junctions, or ambiguous translated residues. V3J clonotypes were defined as sequences sharing the same inferred V gene, J gene, and CDR3 amino acid sequence. Percentage overlap between repertoires was computed as shared unique clonotypes divided by the size of the smaller repertoire. RTK rarefaction, the Chao1 estimator, and Recon v2.1 estimates of unobserved clonotypes were used to assess repertoire richness. TCRdb obtained this table from immuneACCESS and retained in-frame rearrangements with V and J assigned. These tables miss some clones; where compared with another copy, unresolved V genes account for less than half of the shortfall, and the remainder is unexplained. V, J and clone size reflect that table, while D and trimming were determined from the DNA. The sample includes some 530,000 clones, with about 72% observed a single time. The ten biggest clones cover around 12% of the sample.

Concerning this clone itself: What antigen it recognizes has not been identified. Qualities for individual bases were not recorded, and no much larger clone is one base off.

Sequences SGHTA (CDR1) and FQGTGA (CDR2) are obtained from the germline V gene. From the cysteine up to the phenylalanine, the CDR3 has a length of 15 residues. Kept here is only the CDR3 DNA, which spans 45 bases and is read in frame from base 1. Germline trimming amounts to 5 bases on V and 6 bases on J, with 7 as the count of junction bases outside the gene matches. The sequence came from a woman aged 40 to 49 in good health. Some clones in this sample may be carry-over from other donors' samples. Sample: PBMCs. This chain is built from TRBV7-3 and TRBJ1-5, with 10 bases aligning to TRBD1. In nucleotide form, the sequence is TGTGCCAGCAGCCTCCGGGACAGGGGAGTTCAGCCCCAGCATTTT. The translation is CASSLRDRGVQPQHF.